This is a list of T cell receptor beta chains from one sample in a study of blood T cell repertoires in COVID-19. Using immunoSEQ multiplex PCR, the repertoire was profiled, and TCRdb retains in-frame clones only, with some absent. The sample yields 300,000 to 400,000 clones, 80% to 90% seen once. The sample taken for sequencing was PBMCs or T cells enriched from blood (not recorded which). These receptors were collected from a man between 18 and 35 years old who had recovered from COVID-19. CDR3s include the opening cysteine and the closing phenylalanine or tryptophan. Each record gives: V gene, J gene, D gene, clone size, CDR3 protein, CDR3 DNA. A D gene is named only where the DNA matches it firmly. Clone size is shown for a subset of rows, as once, few, many or a class of expanded clone.

V gene: TRBV3-1/TRBV3-2; J gene: TRBJ1-1; D gene: -; clone size: -; CDR3 protein: CATSSGWDTEAFF; CDR3 DNA: TGTGCCACTTCATCAGGGTGGGACACTGAAGCTTTCTTT
V gene: TRBV11-2; J gene: TRBJ2-3; D gene: TRBD2; clone size: -; CDR3 protein: CASSRGTSGGAADTQYF; CDR3 DNA: TGTGCCAGCAGCCGTGGGACTAGCGGGGGGGCGGCGGATACGCAGTATTTT
V gene: TRBV20-1; J gene: TRBJ2-5; D gene: TRBD2; clone size: -; CDR3 protein: CSASNPLAGGLETQYF; CDR3 DNA: TGCAGTGCTAGTAACCCCCTAGCGGGGGGGTTGGAGACCCAGTACTTC
V gene: TRBV7-8; J gene: TRBJ1-2; D gene: -; clone size: once; CDR3 protein: CASSLSPLAGASDGYTF; CDR3 DNA: TGTGCCAGCAGCTTATCCCCCTTAGCAGGGGCATCGGATGGCTACACCTTC
V gene: TRBV11-3; J gene: TRBJ2-1; D gene: -; clone size: -; CDR3 protein: CASSLGPYNEQFF; CDR3 DNA: TGTGCCAGCAGCTTAGGGCCTTACAATGAGCAGTTCTTC
V gene: TRBV4-1; J gene: TRBJ2-1; D gene: -; clone size: -; CDR3 protein: CASSQDGHLNEQFF; CDR3 DNA: TGCGCCAGCAGCCAAGATGGGCACCTCAATGAGCAGTTCTTC
V gene: TRBV28; J gene: TRBJ2-1; D gene: TRBD1; clone size: -; CDR3 protein: CASSKTRDSGGNEQFF; CDR3 DNA: TGTGCCAGCAGTAAGACTCGGGACAGCGGCGGCAATGAGCAGTTCTTC
V gene: TRBV2; J gene: TRBJ2-7; D gene: TRBD2; clone size: -; CDR3 protein: CASSEARIAGSEQYF; CDR3 DNA: TGTGCCAGCAGTGAAGCGCGAATAGCGGGAAGCGAGCAGTACTTC
V gene: TRBV19; J gene: TRBJ1-5; D gene: -; clone size: -; CDR3 protein: CASSIQGGNQPQHF; CDR3 DNA: TGTGCCAGTAGTATTCAAGGGGGCAATCAGCCCCAGCATTTT
V gene: TRBV18; J gene: TRBJ2-7; D gene: -; clone size: -; CDR3 protein: CASSPNDEGEQYF; CDR3 DNA: TGTGCCAGCTCACCTAACGACGAGGGCGAGCAGTACTTC
V gene: TRBV19; J gene: TRBJ2-1; D gene: TRBD2; clone size: -; CDR3 protein: CASSMGLAGGPRSYNEQFF; CDR3 DNA: TGTGCCAGTAGTATGGGACTAGCGGGAGGGCCTAGGTCCTACAATGAGCAGTTCTTC
V gene: TRBV12-3/TRBV12-4; J gene: TRBJ1-1; D gene: -; clone size: few; CDR3 protein: CASSLRELGEAFF; CDR3 DNA: TGTGCCAGCAGCCTCCGGGAATTAGGGGAAGCTTTCTTT
V gene: TRBV30; J gene: TRBJ1-2; D gene: -; clone size: -; CDR3 protein: CAWSPLNYGYTF; CDR3 DNA: TGTGCCTGGAGTCCATTGAACTATGGCTACACCTTC
V gene: TRBV6-5; J gene: TRBJ1-2; D gene: -; clone size: -; CDR3 protein: CASSYLQGFQGYTF; CDR3 DNA: TGTGCCAGCAGTTACCTACAGGGTTTCCAGGGCTACACCTTC
V gene: TRBV30; J gene: TRBJ2-7; D gene: TRBD2; clone size: -; CDR3 protein: CAWSRLAGFHEQYF; CDR3 DNA: TGTGCCTGGAGTCGACTAGCAGGATTCCACGAGCAGTACTTC
V gene: TRBV9; J gene: TRBJ2-5; D gene: TRBD1; clone size: -; CDR3 protein: CASSVGGQGAQETQYF; CDR3 DNA: TGTGCCAGCAGCGTAGGGGGACAGGGGGCTCAAGAGACCCAGTACTTC
V gene: TRBV7-3; J gene: TRBJ2-3; D gene: -; clone size: -; CDR3 protein: CASSLGRGHTDTQYF; CDR3 DNA: TGTGCCAGCAGCCTCGGAAGGGGACACACAGATACGCAGTATTTT
V gene: TRBV28; J gene: TRBJ2-2; D gene: -; clone size: -; CDR3 protein: CASSLTGGVNTGELFF; CDR3 DNA: TGTGCCAGCAGTTTGACTGGCGGGGTGAACACCGGGGAGCTGTTTTTT
V gene: TRBV5-4; J gene: TRBJ1-3; D gene: TRBD1; clone size: -; CDR3 protein: CASSRGGDTSGNTIYF; CDR3 DNA: TGTGCCAGCAGCCGAGGGGGCGATACCTCTGGAAACACCATATATTTT
V gene: TRBV9; J gene: TRBJ1-5; D gene: TRBD1; clone size: -; CDR3 protein: CASSPRGDRGGQPQHF; CDR3 DNA: TGTGCCAGCAGCCCGAGAGGGGACAGGGGTGGTCAGCCCCAGCATTTT
V gene: TRBV11-2; J gene: TRBJ1-4; D gene: TRBD1; clone size: -; CDR3 protein: CASSSGQGPEKLFF; CDR3 DNA: TGTGCCAGCAGCTCGGGACAGGGACCTGAAAAACTGTTTTTT
V gene: TRBV4-3; J gene: TRBJ1-6; D gene: -; clone size: -; CDR3 protein: CASSPQGTSKGPLHF; CDR3 DNA: TGCGCCAGCAGCCCCCAGGGGACCTCCAAAGGGCCCCTCCACTTT